The sequence of this TCR beta chain was determined in a study of cytomegalovirus exposure and HLA in healthy donors. Overall study: The Caucasian-associated ancestry cluster held 80% to 90% of a few hundred genotyped donors.

On this clone itself: The target antigen is unknown.

Amplification used 60 Vbeta primers and 13 Jbeta primers. Authors' analysis steps: The count from a later analysis was 65 million to 90 million unique TCR beta chains, 9.5 million to 13 million of them shared. Data came from immunoSEQ multiplex PCR; TCRdb stores just in-frame clones and leaves some out. V and J calls and clone size are given by that table; D and trimming were obtained from the DNA. The sample yields 100,000 to 150,000 clones, around 67% seen once. Germline V gives CDR1 MDHEN, CDR2 SYDVKM. This CDR3 comprises 16 residues. Trimming took 6 bases from V and 2 from J; bases not matched to a gene: 9. Study conclusions and caveats: Segments of the TCR beta V type were, in most cases, productive about 87% or about 30% of the time in an earlier analysis. Later analysis found that TCR beta chains associated with HLA were more clonally expanded than other, equally common chains.

Sample: PBMCs. This TCR derives from a woman aged 40 to 50 in good health and CMV-seropositive. The rearrangement uses TRBV28 and TRBJ2-3; TRBD2 aligns across 9 bases. The DNA of the CDR3 is TGTGCCAGCAGCTCCGGGACTAGCCTTTACACAGATACGCAGTATTTT. Residues: CASSSGTSLYTDTQYF.